The 12 T cell receptor beta chains below were found in one sample sequenced in a study of T cells in Graves' hyperthyroidism and ophthalmopathy (dated by TCRdb to about 2019). To prepare the library, multiplex PCR was applied. The listed sequencing device is Illumina HiSeq 2000. TCR beta CDR3 regions were amplified from RNA transcripts. The first round of RT-PCR for the TCR CDR3 was performed with the HTBI primer set and the Qiagen OneStep RT-PCR kit. TCRdb handled the public reads itself, with Q25 trimming in fastp and clone calling in MiXCR, and kept productive beta chains. Identical CDR3 proteins give one entry, which carries the most common genes and DNA. The sample table records about 640,000 distinct CDR3 sequences; 20% to 25% of these occur just once. The ten biggest clones cover about 35% of the sample. The source material was blood. The origin of the receptors is a man under 40 with Graves' ophthalmopathy.

This clonotype has at least ten counts. The rearrangement links TRBV28 to TRBJ2-5; 14 bases map to TRBD2. Germline lookup yields CDR1 MDHEN and CDR2 SYDVKM. The CDR3 is made up of 18 amino acids. The V segment lost 6 bases and the J segment 5 bases; nucleotides outside the gene matches: 14. For the CDR3, the DNA is TGTGCCAGCAGCACCACCATTGGGACTAGCGGGAGAGGCGAGACCCAGTACTTC. It specifies CASSTTIGTSGRGETQYF. The full variable domain, in which reference TRBV28 and TRBJ2-5 provide the parts outside the CDR3, is DVKVTQSSRYLVKRTGEKVFLECVQDMDHENMFWYRQDPGLGLRLIYFSYDVKMKEKGDIPEGYSVSREKKERFSLILESASTNQTSMYLCASSTTIGTSGRGETQYFGPGTRLLVL.

The CDR3 coding sequence is TGCGCCAGCAGCCAAGGAACCGGGAGAGAAGCTTTCTTT. Protein sequence: CASSQGTGREAFF. The chain has TRBV4-3 and TRBJ1-1; D not certain. The germline V gene has CDR1 LGHNA and CDR2 YSLEER. Trimming shortened V by 1 base and J by 8 bases, and 11 bases separated the two germline ends. The CDR3 is 13 amino acids.

The J gene is TRBJ2-1, the V gene TRBV5-6; D remains ambiguous. The V gene lost 1 base and the J gene lost 5 bases, with 10 bases spanning the gap. The germline CDR1 and CDR2 sequences are SGHDT and YYEEEE. The CDR3 extends over 14 amino acids. In DNA form, the CDR3 reads TGTGCCAGCAGCTTGTGGACCGCGAACAATGAGCAGTTCTTC. As protein: CASSLWTANNEQFF.

This rearrangement joins TRBV12-3 or TRBV12-4 to TRBJ1-1; D gene ambiguous. Trimming cost V 2 bases and J 1 base, with 8 bases left between them. This CDR3 has 14 residues. This chain's CDR3 is CASSLLGGNTEAFF. For the CDR3, the DNA is TGTGCCAGCAGTTTATTGGGTGGGAACACTGAAGCTTTCTTT.

This clonotype was detected many times. This chain joins TRBV11-1 and TRBJ2-1; no clear D. Looked up from germline, CDR1 is SGHAT and CDR2 is FQDESV (reference sequence). The CDR3 is 11 residues long. The germline V and J ends were trimmed by 2 bases and 8 bases, with 4 bases remaining between them. CDR3 protein: CASSLSHEQFF. CDR3 in DNA: TGTGCCAGCAGCTTAAGTCATGAGCAGTTCTTC.

This clonotype was seen a few times. V is TRBV2 and J is TRBJ2-3; 13 nucleotides match TRBD2. CDR1 and CDR2 from the germline V gene are SNHLY and FYNNEI. V lost 8 bases, J lost 5 bases, and 4 bases stayed unmatched. The CDR3 is 14 residues long. The CDR3 DNA sequence: TGTGCCAGCGGGGGACTAGCGGGAATAGATACGCAGTATTTT. As protein: CASGGLAGIDTQYF.

The chain combines TRBV28 with TRBJ1-3; D is unclear. Germline-derived CDR1 and CDR2 are MDHEN and SYDVKM. The CDR3 has 18 residues. V was pared by 2 bases and J by 2 bases, with 19 bases between. CDR3 loop: CASSLATWEANTGNTIYF. CDR3 DNA: TGTGCCAGCAGTTTAGCAACCTGGGAAGCTAACACTGGAAACACCATATATTTT.

V usage is TRBV7-9 and J usage is TRBJ2-7; 7 nucleotides match TRBD2. Germline V gives CDR1 SEHNR, CDR2 FQNEAQ (reference sequence). The CDR3 has 16 residues. The junction had 14 bases not matched to a gene; V was cut back by 4 bases and J by 5 bases. The chain's CDR3 is CASSYNYGRERNEQYF. CDR3 DNA sequence: TGTGCCAGCAGCTACAACTATGGGCGGGAGAGGAACGAGCAGTACTTC.

The genes are TRBV7-3 and TRBJ2-6; D might be TRBD1 or TRBD2, each matching 6 bases. Trimming shortened V by 5 bases and J by 0 bases, and 17 bases separated the two germline ends. CDR1 and CDR2 (germline): SGHTA, FQGTGA. The CDR3 loop spans 18 amino acids. CDR3 amino acids: CASSALGGSRSGANVLTF. The CDR3 coding sequence is TGTGCCAGCAGCGCCCTGGGGGGCTCGCGCTCTGGGGCCAACGTCCTGACTTTC. Drawing the rest from reference TRBV7-3 and TRBJ2-6, the complete variable domain is GAGVSQTPSNKVTEKGKYVELRCDPISGHTALYWYRQSLGQGPEFLIYFQGTGAADDSGLPNDRFFAVRPEGSVSTLKIQRTERGDSAVYLCASSALGGSRSGANVLTFGAGSRLTVL.

The chain has TRBV6-2 or TRBV6-3 and TRBJ1-4; D is perhaps TRBD1 (6 bases). Trimming pared 2 bases from V and 5 bases from J, leaving 18 bases between. This CDR3 is 17 amino acids long. CDR1 is MNHEY, CDR2 SVGEGT, per germline. CDR3 in amino acids: CASSYVLGTPSNEKLFF. Here the CDR3 DNA reads TGTGCCAGCAGTTACGTCCTCGGGACACCCTCCAATGAAAAACTGTTTTTT.

In its sample, this clonotype was seen many times. V gene TRBV11-2 combines with J gene TRBJ1-4, with no clear D. Trimming removed 1 base at V and 4 bases at J, with 4 bases between. This CDR3 is built from 13 residues. In germline, CDR1 is SGHAT, CDR2 FQNNGV. For the CDR3, the DNA is TGTGCCAGCAGCTTAGGAGATAATGAAAAACTGTTTTTT. It codes for CASSLGDNEKLFF. Filled out from reference TRBV11-2 and TRBJ1-4, the complete variable domain reads EAGVAQSPRYKIIEKRQSVAFWCNPISGHATLYWYQQILGQGPKLLIQFQNNGVVDDSQLPKDRFSAERLKGVDSTLKIQPAKLEDSAVYLCASSLGDNEKLFFGSGTQLSVL.

This clonotype was counted many times. This chain connects TRBV27 to TRBJ2-1; 9 nucleotides match TRBD2. Trimming removed 7 bases from V and 4 bases from J; junction bases left unmatched: 8. The germline V gene encodes CDR1 MNHEY and CDR2 SMNVEV (reference sequence). The CDR3 covers 15 residues. CDR3 bases: TGTGCCAGCAAACCCGGGACTAGCTATTACAATGAGCAGTTCTTC. This gives the protein CASKPGTSYYNEQFF.